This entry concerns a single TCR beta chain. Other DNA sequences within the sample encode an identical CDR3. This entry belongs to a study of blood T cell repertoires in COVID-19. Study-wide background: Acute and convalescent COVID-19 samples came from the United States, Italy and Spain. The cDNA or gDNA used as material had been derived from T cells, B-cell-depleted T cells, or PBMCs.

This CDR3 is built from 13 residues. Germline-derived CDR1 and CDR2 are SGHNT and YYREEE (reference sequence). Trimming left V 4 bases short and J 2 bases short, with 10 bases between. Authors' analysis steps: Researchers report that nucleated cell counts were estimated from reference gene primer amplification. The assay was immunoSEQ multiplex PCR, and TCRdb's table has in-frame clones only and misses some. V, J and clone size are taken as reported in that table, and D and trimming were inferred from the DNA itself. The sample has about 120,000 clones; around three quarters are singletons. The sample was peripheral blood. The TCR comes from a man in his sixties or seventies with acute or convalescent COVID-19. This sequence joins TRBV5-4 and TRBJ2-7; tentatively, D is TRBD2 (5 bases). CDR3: CASSLDLTYEQYF. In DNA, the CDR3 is TGTGCCAGCAGCCTGGACTTGACCTACGAGCAGTACTTC.